Sequencing of this TCR beta chain was carried out in a study of T cell responses to AZD1222 COVID-19 vaccine. CDR1 is SEHNR and CDR2 is FQNEAQ in the germline V gene (reference sequence). With 8 bases clipped from V and 0 bases from J, the junction kept 8 bases outside the gene matches. The CDR3 totals 15 residues. The assay was immunoSEQ multiplex PCR, and TCRdb's table has in-frame clones only and misses some. This sample yields roughly 93,000 clones, of which approximately 90% are seen a single time; roughly 5.3% belongs to the top ten. Second-dose schedules of about 4 or about 12 weeks were combined.

This clonotype originated in an adult who received the AZD1222 COVID-19 vaccine. The specimen was peripheral blood, collected 28 days after the second AZD1222 dose. The rearrangement joins TRBV7-9 to TRBJ2-3; 7 bases match TRBD2. CDR3 sequence reads: CASWDYVLSTDTQYF. Here the CDR3 DNA reads TGTGCCAGCTGGGACTACGTTCTCAGCACAGATACGCAGTATTTT.